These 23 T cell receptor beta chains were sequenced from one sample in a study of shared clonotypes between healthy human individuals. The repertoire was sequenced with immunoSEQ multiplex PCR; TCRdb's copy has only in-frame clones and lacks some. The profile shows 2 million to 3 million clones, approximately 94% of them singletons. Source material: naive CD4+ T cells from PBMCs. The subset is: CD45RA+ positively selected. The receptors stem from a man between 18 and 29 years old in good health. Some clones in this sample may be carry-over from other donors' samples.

The CDR3 nucleotides are TGCGCCAGCAGTGAGTCGCGAGCCAATGAGCAGTTCTTC. Amino acid sequence: CASSESRANEQFF. This sequence joins TRBV10-1 and TRBJ2-1; the D is unclear. There are 13 residues in the CDR3. V was shortened by 0 bases and J by 6 bases, with 6 bases between the two germline ends. CDR1 is WNHNN and CDR2 is SYGVQD in the germline V gene (reference sequence).

The DNA for the CDR3 is TGCAGTGCTTCCAGGGTTGGAGAGACCCAGTACTTC. Protein product: CSASRVGETQYF. The chain employs TRBV29-1 and TRBJ2-5, with D possibly TRBD1 on 5 matching bases. The CDR3 has 12 residues. Per the germline V gene, CDR1 is SQVTM and CDR2 is ANQGSEA.

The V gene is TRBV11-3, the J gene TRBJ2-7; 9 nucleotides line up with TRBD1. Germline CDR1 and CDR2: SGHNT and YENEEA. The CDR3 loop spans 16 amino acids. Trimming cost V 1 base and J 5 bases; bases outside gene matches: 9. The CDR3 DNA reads TGTGCCAGCAGCTTAGGGCCTGACAGGGGGAATCACGAGCAGTACTTC. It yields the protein CASSLGPDRGNHEQYF.

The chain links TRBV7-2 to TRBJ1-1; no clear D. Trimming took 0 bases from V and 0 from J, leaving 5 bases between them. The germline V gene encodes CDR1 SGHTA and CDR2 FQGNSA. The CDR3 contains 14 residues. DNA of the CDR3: TGTGCCAGCAGCTTAGCGTATATGAACACTGAAGCTTTCTTT. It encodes CASSLAYMNTEAFF.

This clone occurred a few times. The CDR3 DNA reads TGCGCCAGCAGCCAAGAAGAAGGACGGGATGGCTACACCTTC. Its protein is CASSQEEGRDGYTF. The chain joins TRBV4-1 to TRBJ1-2; D unclear. CDR3 length: 14 amino acids. The germline V gene has CDR1 MGHRA and CDR2 YSYEKL. V gave up 0 bases and J gave up 6 bases, with 11 bases separating them.

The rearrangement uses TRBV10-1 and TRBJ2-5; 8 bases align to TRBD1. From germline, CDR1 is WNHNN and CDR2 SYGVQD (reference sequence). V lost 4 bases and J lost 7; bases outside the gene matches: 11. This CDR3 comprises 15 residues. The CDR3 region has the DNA TGCGCCAGCAGTGCCGGCAGGGGGCAGATGTGGACCCAGTACTTC. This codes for CASSAGRGQMWTQYF.

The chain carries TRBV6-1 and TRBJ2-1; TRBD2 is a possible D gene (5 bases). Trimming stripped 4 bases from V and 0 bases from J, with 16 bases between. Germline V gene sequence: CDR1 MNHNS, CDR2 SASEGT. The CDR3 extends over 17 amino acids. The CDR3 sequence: CASSVGKNPGSYNEQFF. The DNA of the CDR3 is TGTGCCAGCAGTGTCGGGAAAAATCCGGGCTCCTACAATGAGCAGTTCTTC.

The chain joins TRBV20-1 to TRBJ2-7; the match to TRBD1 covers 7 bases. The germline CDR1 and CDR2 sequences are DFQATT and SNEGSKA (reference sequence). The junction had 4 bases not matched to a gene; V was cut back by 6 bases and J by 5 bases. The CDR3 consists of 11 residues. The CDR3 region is CSATTGHEQYF. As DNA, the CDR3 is TGCAGTGCAACGACAGGGCACGAGCAGTACTTC.

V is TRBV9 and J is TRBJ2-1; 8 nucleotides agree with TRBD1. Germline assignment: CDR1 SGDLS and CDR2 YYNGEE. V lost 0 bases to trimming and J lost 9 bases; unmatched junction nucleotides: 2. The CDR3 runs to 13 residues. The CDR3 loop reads CASSVGQGTEQFF. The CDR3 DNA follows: TGTGCCAGCAGCGTAGGACAGGGGACTGAGCAGTTCTTC.

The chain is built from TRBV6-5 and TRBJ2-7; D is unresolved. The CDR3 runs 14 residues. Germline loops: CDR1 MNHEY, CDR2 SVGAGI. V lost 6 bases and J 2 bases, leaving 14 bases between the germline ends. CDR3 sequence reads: CASRMPGIAYEQYF. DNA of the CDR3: TGTGCCAGCAGGATGCCGGGCATAGCCTACGAGCAGTACTTC.

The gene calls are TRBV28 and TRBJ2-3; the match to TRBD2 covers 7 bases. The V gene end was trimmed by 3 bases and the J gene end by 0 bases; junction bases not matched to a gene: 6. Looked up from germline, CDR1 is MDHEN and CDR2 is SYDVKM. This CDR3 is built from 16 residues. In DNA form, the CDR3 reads TGTGCCAGCAGTTTTCCACCGGGACTAAGCACAGATACGCAGTATTTT. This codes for CASSFPPGLSTDTQYF.

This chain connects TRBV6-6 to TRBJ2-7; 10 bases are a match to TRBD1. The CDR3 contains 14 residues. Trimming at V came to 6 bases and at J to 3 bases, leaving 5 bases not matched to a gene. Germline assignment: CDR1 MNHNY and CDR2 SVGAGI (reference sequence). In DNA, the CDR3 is TGTGCCAGCAGACCCCGGGACAGGGGCTACGAGCAGTACTTC. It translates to CASRPRDRGYEQYF.

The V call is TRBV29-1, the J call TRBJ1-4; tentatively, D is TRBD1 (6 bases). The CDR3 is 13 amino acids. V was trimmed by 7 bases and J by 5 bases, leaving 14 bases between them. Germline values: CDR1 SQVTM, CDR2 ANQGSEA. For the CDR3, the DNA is TGCAGCGGAACCGGGAGGGGGAATGAAAAACTGTTTTTT. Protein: CSGTGRGNEKLFF.

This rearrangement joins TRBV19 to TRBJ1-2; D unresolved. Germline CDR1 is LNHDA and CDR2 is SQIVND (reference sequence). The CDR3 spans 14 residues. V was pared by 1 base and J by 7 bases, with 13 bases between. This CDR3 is CASSIVSDIAGYTF. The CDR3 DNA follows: TGTGCCAGTAGTATAGTCAGCGACATTGCTGGCTACACCTTC.

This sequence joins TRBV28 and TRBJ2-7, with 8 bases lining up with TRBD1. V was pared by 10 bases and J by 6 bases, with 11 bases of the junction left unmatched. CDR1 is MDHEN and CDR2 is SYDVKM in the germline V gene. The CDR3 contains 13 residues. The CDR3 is CATLETGDREQYF. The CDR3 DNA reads TGTGCCACCTTAGAGACAGGGGATCGCGAGCAGTACTTC.

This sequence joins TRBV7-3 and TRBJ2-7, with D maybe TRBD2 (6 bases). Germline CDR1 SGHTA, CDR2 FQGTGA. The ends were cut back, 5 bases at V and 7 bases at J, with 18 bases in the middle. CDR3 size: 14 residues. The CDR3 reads CASSPSAGPREQYF. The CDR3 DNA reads TGTGCCAGCAGCCCTTCCGCGGGGCCGAGGGAGCAGTACTTC. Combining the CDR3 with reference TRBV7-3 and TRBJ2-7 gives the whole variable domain GAGVSQTPSNKVTEKGKYVELRCDPISGHTALYWYRQSLGQGPEFLIYFQGTGAADDSGLPNDRFFAVRPEGSVSTLKIQRTERGDSAVYLCASSPSAGPREQYFGPGTRLTVT.

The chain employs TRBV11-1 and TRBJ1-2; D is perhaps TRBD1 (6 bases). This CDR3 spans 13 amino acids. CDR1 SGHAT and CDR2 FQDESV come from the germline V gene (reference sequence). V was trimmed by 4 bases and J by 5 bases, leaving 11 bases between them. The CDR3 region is CASSSWTEYGYTF. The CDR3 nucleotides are TGTGCCAGCAGCTCCTGGACAGAGTATGGCTACACCTTC.

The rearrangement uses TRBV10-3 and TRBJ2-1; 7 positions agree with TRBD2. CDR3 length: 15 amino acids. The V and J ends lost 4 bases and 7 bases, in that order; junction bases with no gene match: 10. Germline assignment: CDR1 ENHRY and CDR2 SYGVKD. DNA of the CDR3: TGTGCCATCAGTGTAACTAGCGCCCAACGTAATGAGCAGTTCTTC. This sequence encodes CAISVTSAQRNEQFF.

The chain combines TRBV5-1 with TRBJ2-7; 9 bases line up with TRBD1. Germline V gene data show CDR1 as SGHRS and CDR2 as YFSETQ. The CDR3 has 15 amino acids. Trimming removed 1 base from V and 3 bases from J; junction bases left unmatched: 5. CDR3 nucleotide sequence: TGCGCCAGCAGCTTGTCGACAGGGGGTGGCTACGAGCAGTACTTC. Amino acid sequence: CASSLSTGGGYEQYF.

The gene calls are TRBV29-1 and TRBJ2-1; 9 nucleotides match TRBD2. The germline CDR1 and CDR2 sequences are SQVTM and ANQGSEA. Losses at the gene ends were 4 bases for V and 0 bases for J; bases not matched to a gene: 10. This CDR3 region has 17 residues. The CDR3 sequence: CSVGIASGRSSYNEQFF. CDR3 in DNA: TGCAGCGTTGGAATAGCGAGCGGGAGGAGCTCCTACAATGAGCAGTTCTTC.

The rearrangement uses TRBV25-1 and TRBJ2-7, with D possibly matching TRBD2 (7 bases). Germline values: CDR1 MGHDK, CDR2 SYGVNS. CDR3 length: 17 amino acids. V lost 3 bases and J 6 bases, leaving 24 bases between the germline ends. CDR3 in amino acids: CASSDSPRWGGRFEQYF. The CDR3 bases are TGTGCCAGCAGTGACTCCCCTCGGTGGGGGGGGCGTTTCGAGCAGTACTTC.

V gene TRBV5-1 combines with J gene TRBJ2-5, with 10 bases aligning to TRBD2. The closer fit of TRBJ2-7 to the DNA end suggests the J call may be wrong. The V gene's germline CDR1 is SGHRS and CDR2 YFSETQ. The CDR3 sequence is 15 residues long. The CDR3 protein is CASSRTSGTNYEQYF. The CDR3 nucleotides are TGCGCCAGCAGTCGTACTAGCGGGACAAACTACGAGCAGTACTTC.

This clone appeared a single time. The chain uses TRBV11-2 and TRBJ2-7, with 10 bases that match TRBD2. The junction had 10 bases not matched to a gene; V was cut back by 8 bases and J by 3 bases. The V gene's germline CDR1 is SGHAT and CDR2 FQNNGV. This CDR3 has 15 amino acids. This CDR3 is CASGRPTSGFYEQYF. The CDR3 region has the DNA TGTGCCAGCGGTCGACCGACTAGCGGGTTCTACGAGCAGTACTTC.